Described below is a single T cell receptor (beta chain) sequence and its context. No antigen is known for it. Produced via immunoSEQ multiplex PCR; TCRdb's table is partial and in-frame only. This sample has under 4,000 clones, with over 60% found just once. This CDR3 has 20 amino acids. Per the germline V gene, CDR1 is SGHDN and CDR2 is FVKESK. The junction had 17 bases not matched to a gene; V was cut back by 4 bases and J by 2 bases. These data belong to a study of immune cell composition in non-small cell lung cancer. Normal lung was sampled as far from the tumour as possible, at least 3 cm. Study results and limitations: No significant correlation existed between pack-years smoked and tumour clonality.

This rearrangement joins TRBV14 to TRBJ2-2; TRBD2 matches 9 bases. Sequencing was done on a sample of non-adjacent lung tissue. The clonotype was recovered from a human donor with non-small cell lung cancer. The CDR3 DNA reads TGTGCCAGCAGCCCCCGCCTAGCGGGAATCACTCTTACCAACACCGGGGAGCTGTTTTTT. Translation: CASSPRLAGITLTNTGELFF.